The 32 T cell receptor beta chains reported below all come from one sample, sequenced in a study of blood T cell repertoires in COVID-19. Assay used: immunoSEQ multiplex PCR; TCRdb lists only in-frame clones, some missing. The sample holds around 500,000 clones, approximately 85% seen once. Sequencing was done on a sample of peripheral blood. The source is a human donor in a cohort sampled during active COVID-19.

This sequence joins TRBV14 and TRBJ1-1; D uncertain. Germline V gene data show CDR1 as SGHDN and CDR2 as FVKESK. This CDR3 spans 13 amino acids. Trimming removed 10 bases from V and 1 base from J, with 13 bases in between. The CDR3, as DNA: TGTGCCACCAGACTGTTTGGGAACACTGAAGCTTTCTTT. Translation: CATRLFGNTEAFF.

This chain joins TRBV11-2 and TRBJ2-7, with 10 bases identical to TRBD2. This CDR3 is built from 15 residues. V was pared by 5 bases and J by 2 bases, with 6 bases of the junction left unmatched. CDR1 SGHAT and CDR2 FQNNGV come from the germline V gene. CDR3 in DNA: TGTGCCAGCAGCCCAAGGACTAGCGGAACCTACGAGCAGTACTTC. It translates to CASSPRTSGTYEQYF.

The rearrangement joins TRBV7-9 to TRBJ1-1; D is undetermined. Germline V gene sequence: CDR1 SEHNR, CDR2 FQNEAQ (reference sequence). Trimming stripped 5 bases from V and 11 bases from J, with 18 bases between. The CDR3 spans 13 residues. The CDR3 nucleotides read TGTGCCAGCAGCCCCATGTCGGGTGGGTATGCTTTCTTT. Its protein product is CASSPMSGGYAFF.

This clone was detected once. V usage is TRBV18 and J usage is TRBJ2-4, with 7 bases lining up with TRBD2. The CDR3 contains 17 residues. Germline CDR1 reads KGHSH; CDR2 reads LQKENI. V was clipped by 3 bases and J by 3 bases; unmatched bases: 11. The CDR3 here is CASSPRGGGEGKNIQYF. CDR3 nucleotides: TGTGCCAGCTCACCCCGTGGTGGAGGGGAGGGCAAAAACATTCAGTACTTC.

This clone was seen a single time. This chain links TRBV6-5 with TRBJ1-1; the match to TRBD1 covers 9 bases. With V trimmed by 10 bases and J by 4 bases, 10 bases remained unmatched. The length of the CDR3 is 14 residues. CDR1 is MNHEY and CDR2 is SVGAGI in the germline V gene. The DNA of the CDR3 is TGTGCCACCCACAGGGGGCAGGGGAGCACTGAAGCTTTCTTT. It translates to CATHRGQGSTEAFF.

J is TRBJ1-5 and V is TRBV7-9; the D gene is possibly TRBD1 (6 bases). Trimming shortened V by 8 bases and J by 4 bases, and 15 bases separated the two germline ends. The CDR3 covers 14 residues. CDR1 is SEHNR, CDR2 FQNEAQ, per germline (reference sequence). The CDR3 is CASSGQGHNQPQHF. CDR3 nucleotide sequence: TGTGCCAGCTCAGGGCAGGGACATAATCAGCCCCAGCATTTT.

The chain uses TRBV9 and TRBJ1-1, with D perhaps matching TRBD1 (6 bases). Germline V gives CDR1 SGDLS, CDR2 YYNGEE. This CDR3 has 17 amino acids. V was shortened by 3 bases and J by 1 base, with 19 bases between the two germline ends. In DNA, the CDR3 is TGTGCCAGCAGCGCCCGGGGGGGGGCCCTATCGAACACTGAAGCTTTCTTT. It translates to CASSARGGALSNTEAFF.

The chain is built from TRBV6-5 and TRBJ2-3; TRBD1 aligns across 9 bases. Germline CDR1 is MNHEY and CDR2 is SVGAGI. J was trimmed by 7 bases and V by 8 bases; bases with no gene match: 7. The length of the CDR3 is 13 residues. Here the CDR3 DNA reads TGTGCCAGCGGACGACAGGGGGTGAATACGCAGTATTTT. It translates to CASGRQGVNTQYF.

A word on this clone: Distinct nucleotide sequences in the sample also encode this CDR3. The chain couples TRBV3-1 (or the pseudogene TRBV3-2) to TRBJ1-2; possibly TRBD1 for D (6 bases). Trimming removed 1 base at V and 1 base at J, with 7 bases between. Germline CDR1 is LGHDT and CDR2 is YNNKEL (reference sequence). The CDR3 extends over 14 amino acids. The CDR3 DNA reads TGTGCCAGCAGCCAAGTGGACAGTAACTATGGCTACACCTTC. Encoded protein: CASSQVDSNYGYTF.

This chain joins TRBV30 and TRBJ2-1; no clear D. In germline, CDR1 is GTSNPN, CDR2 SVGIG (reference sequence). The CDR3 consists of 12 residues. The V and J ends lost 2 bases and 5 bases respectively, with 7 bases between them. The CDR3 protein is CAWSIYDNEQFF. CDR3 sequence (DNA): TGTGCCTGGAGTATTTATGACAATGAGCAGTTCTTC. Complete variable domain (other parts from reference TRBV30 and TRBJ2-1): SQTIHQWPATLVQPVGSPLSLECTVEGTSNPNLYWYRQAAGRGLQLLFYSVGIGQISSEVPQNLSASRPQDRQFILSSKKLLLSDSGFYLCAWSIYDNEQFFGPGTRLTVL.

The chain has TRBV25-1 and TRBJ1-1; D perhaps matches TRBD1 (6 bases). V lost 2 bases and J lost 7, with 11 bases in between. Germline values: CDR1 MGHDK, CDR2 SYGVNS. The CDR3 loop spans 13 amino acids. The CDR3: CASSERGIGEAFF. CDR3 coding DNA: TGTGCCAGCAGTGAAAGGGGGATAGGTGAAGCTTTCTTT.

The chain carries TRBV30 and TRBJ2-2, with D possibly being TRBD2 (5 bases). This CDR3 has 15 residues. Trimming took 5 bases from V and 0 from J, leaving 13 bases between them. Germline CDR1 is GTSNPN and CDR2 is SVGIG (reference sequence). The CDR3 sequence is CAWGRRVSNTGELFF. In DNA, the CDR3 is TGTGCCTGGGGGCGGCGGGTATCGAACACCGGGGAGCTGTTTTTT.

The CDR3, as DNA: TGCGCCAGCAGCTTGGGGAGTAGCGGGAGGCTCAATGAGCAGTTCTTC. This codes for CASSLGSSGRLNEQFF. The rearrangement uses TRBV5-1 and TRBJ2-1; 10 positions agree with TRBD2. The J segment lost 6 bases and the V segment lost 0 bases, leaving 6 bases of the junction unmatched. This CDR3 has 16 amino acids. CDR1 and CDR2 (germline): SGHRS, YFSETQ. Using reference TRBV5-1 and TRBJ2-1 for the parts outside the CDR3, the full variable domain is KAGVTQTPRYLIKTRGQQVTLSCSPISGHRSVSWYQQTPGQGLQFLFEYFSETQRNKGNFPGRFSGRQFSNSRSEMNVSTLELGDSALYLCASSLGSSGRLNEQFFGPGTRLTVL.

The J gene is TRBJ2-2, the V gene TRBV9; no definite D call. V dropped 1 base and J dropped 4 bases, with 11 bases sitting between them. The germline V gene encodes CDR1 SGDLS and CDR2 YYNGEE. CDR3 size: 15 residues. The CDR3 reads CASSVTSESTGELFF. The CDR3 coding sequence is TGTGCCAGCAGCGTAACCTCCGAGAGCACCGGGGAGCTGTTTTTT.

The chain carries TRBV4-1 and TRBJ2-3; 9 nucleotides agree with TRBD1. This CDR3 has 13 residues. Germline V gene lookup returns CDR1 MGHRA and CDR2 YSYEKL. V lost 8 bases to trimming and J lost 1 base; unmatched junction nucleotides: 1. The CDR3 region is CASGQGRTDTQYF. CDR3 DNA: TGCGCCAGCGGACAGGGGCGCACAGATACGCAGTATTTT.

The gene calls are TRBV7-2 and TRBJ1-3; 7 nucleotides match TRBD1. With V trimmed by 3 bases and J by 0 bases, 8 bases remained unmatched. The CDR3 extends over 17 amino acids. Germline V gene lookup returns CDR1 SGHTA and CDR2 FQGNSA. The CDR3 loop reads CASSLGGQMSSGNTIYF. The CDR3 region has the DNA TGTGCCAGCAGCTTGGGGGGACAGATGAGCTCTGGAAACACCATATATTTT.

The V and J genes are TRBV19 and TRBJ1-5; D is undetermined. CDR3 length: 14 amino acids. The V end lost 5 bases, the J end lost 3 bases, and 11 bases lay between the germline ends. The germline CDR1 and CDR2 sequences are LNHDA and SQIVND (reference sequence). The DNA of the CDR3 is TGTGCCAGTAGTCCCAGGCAGCCCAATCAGCCCCAGCATTTT. Encoded protein: CASSPRQPNQPQHF.

The rearrangement joins TRBV11-3 to TRBJ2-2; 9 bases map to TRBD1. Germline CDR1 SGHNT, CDR2 YENEEA. The CDR3 runs 17 residues. V lost 5 bases, J lost 8 bases, and 15 bases stayed unmatched. CDR3 loop: CASSRYAPGQGWGELFF. CDR3 in DNA: TGTGCCAGCAGCAGATATGCCCCGGGACAGGGTTGGGGGGAGCTGTTTTTT.

V gene TRBV12-5 combines with J gene TRBJ2-7; D is perhaps TRBD1 (5 bases). The germline V and J ends were trimmed by 0 bases and 2 bases, with 8 bases remaining between them. Looked up from germline, CDR1 is LGHNT and CDR2 is FRNRAP. The CDR3 has 14 residues. The chain's CDR3 is CASGLVQATYEQYF. The CDR3 nucleotides are TGTGCTAGTGGTTTGGTACAGGCCACCTACGAGCAGTACTTC.

The chain combines TRBV7-9 with TRBJ2-7, with 10 positions matching TRBD2. Unmatched junction bases numbered 14, after V lost 5 bases and J lost 7 bases. The CDR3 loop spans 16 amino acids. Germline lookup yields CDR1 SEHNR and CDR2 FQNEAQ (reference sequence). CDR3 sequence (DNA): TGTGCCAGCAGCCCCCCCGGGACTAGCGCCTTTCAGGAGCAGTACTTC. It encodes CASSPPGTSAFQEQYF.

This clone was picked up a small number of times. Distinct nucleotide sequences in the sample also encode this CDR3. The chain combines TRBV28 with TRBJ1-2; no clear D. From germline, CDR1 is MDHEN and CDR2 SYDVKM. This CDR3 is 13 amino acids long. V lost 2 bases, J lost 4 bases, and 8 bases lay in between. Here the CDR3 reads CASSLAQTYGYTF. DNA of the CDR3: TGTGCCAGCAGTTTAGCACAAACCTATGGCTACACCTTC.

This chain links TRBV19 with TRBJ1-1; D gene uncertain. The CDR3 contains 11 residues. CDR1 and CDR2 (germline): LNHDA, SQIVND (reference sequence). V lost 6 bases to trimming and J lost 4 bases, with 6 bases between them. CDR3: CASRRGTEAFF. CDR3 DNA sequence: TGTGCCAGTAGGAGAGGCACTGAAGCTTTCTTT. Looking up the rest from reference TRBV19 and TRBJ1-1 gives the full variable domain: DGGITQSPKYLFRKEGQNVTLSCEQNLNHDAMYWYRQDPGQGLRLIYYSQIVNDFQKGDIAEGYSVSREKKESFPLTVTSAQKNPTAFYLCASRRGTEAFFGQGTRLTVV.

For the CDR3, the DNA is TGCGCCAGCAGTGAGCTGGTAGCGGGAGCGGGTGAGCAGTTCTTC. It yields the protein CASSELVAGAGEQFF. The rearrangement links TRBV10-1 to TRBJ2-1, with TRBD2 matching over 9 bases. The CDR3 totals 15 residues. Germline assignment: CDR1 WNHNN and CDR2 SYGVQD (reference sequence). V gave up 2 bases and J gave up 9 bases; unmatched junction bases: 8.

This clone was observed once. The gene calls are TRBV11-2 and TRBJ2-7, with D perhaps matching TRBD2 (6 bases). Germline-derived CDR1 and CDR2 are SGHAT and FQNNGV. The ends were cut back, 0 bases at V and 8 bases at J, with 17 bases in the middle. The CDR3 has 15 residues. The CDR3 DNA reads TGTGCCAGCAGCTTAGATCATGGCGGGATGGATCAGCAGTACTTC. It specifies CASSLDHGGMDQQYF.

The chain is built from TRBV7-8 and TRBJ1-6; perhaps TRBD1 as D (5 bases). This CDR3 contains 17 residues. Per germline, CDR1 SGHVS and CDR2 FQNEAQ. Trimming removed 0 bases from V and 7 bases from J, with 16 bases in between. The CDR3 region is CASSLAFGGTENSPLHF. The CDR3 DNA reads as TGTGCCAGCAGCTTAGCTTTCGGCGGGACGGAGAATTCACCCCTCCACTTT.

This clone was seen a handful of times. V and J are TRBV27 and TRBJ1-1, with 7 bases matching TRBD1. CDR3 length equals 15 residues. With 5 bases clipped from V and 6 bases from J, the junction kept 12 bases outside the gene matches. CDR1 is MNHEY, CDR2 SMNVEV, per germline (reference sequence). As DNA, the CDR3 is TGTGCCAGCAGTCTAGGCGGAAACAGGGGTTCTGAAGCTTTCTTT. It is translated as CASSLGGNRGSEAFF.

This clone has a count of ten or more. The chain carries TRBV18 and TRBJ1-1; 10 bases fit TRBD1. CDR3 size: 14 residues. V lost 6 bases to trimming and J lost 2 bases; unmatched junction nucleotides: 3. Germline CDR1 and CDR2: KGHSH and LQKENI. The CDR3 protein is CASSRTGGNTEAFF. CDR3 DNA sequence: TGTGCCAGCTCCAGGACAGGGGGTAACACTGAAGCTTTCTTT.

The V and J genes are TRBV6-1 and TRBJ1-2, with 7 bases lining up with TRBD1. Germline-derived CDR1 and CDR2 are MNHNS and SASEGT. J was trimmed by 5 bases and V by 0 bases; bases with no gene match: 9. The CDR3 spans 16 residues. Here the CDR3 DNA reads TGTGCCAGCAGTGAAGCACTGGGACAGCGGAGATATGGCTACACCTTC. Its protein product is CASSEALGQRRYGYTF.

The chain combines TRBV7-8 with TRBJ2-6; tentative D call: TRBD1 (5 bases). V dropped 5 bases and J dropped 2 bases, with 16 bases sitting between them. The CDR3 extends over 17 amino acids. In germline, CDR1 is SGHVS, CDR2 FQNEAQ. The CDR3 nucleotides are TGTGCCAGCAGCGCCACCGCAGGGATCCCTGGGGCCAACGTCCTGACTTTC. Translation gives CASSATAGIPGANVLTF.

The gene calls are TRBV7-2 and TRBJ2-7; TRBD1 agrees at 9 bases. This CDR3 contains 14 residues. Germline CDR1 reads SGHTA; CDR2 reads FQGNSA. The V and J ends lost 5 bases and 1 base, in that order; junction bases with no gene match: 3. The CDR3 region is CASSTGTGSYEQYF. The CDR3 nucleotides are TGTGCCAGCAGCACCGGGACAGGGTCCTACGAGCAGTACTTC.

Turning to this clone: Other DNA sequences in this sample translate to the same CDR3. The chain employs TRBV18 and TRBJ1-1; tentative D call: TRBD1 (5 bases). Germline-derived CDR1 and CDR2 are KGHSH and LQKENI. The CDR3 runs to 14 residues. The V and J ends lost 3 bases and 4 bases respectively, with 12 bases between them. The CDR3 bases are TGTGCCAGCTCACCGATGGGGCAGGGCACTGAAGCTTTCTTT. Its translation: CASSPMGQGTEAFF.

The V and J genes are TRBV18 and TRBJ2-4; 8 nucleotides match TRBD1. V was pared by 4 bases and J by 8 bases, with 13 bases of the junction left unmatched. Looked up from germline, CDR1 is KGHSH and CDR2 is LQKENI. The CDR3 sequence is 16 residues long. The CDR3 here is CASSRNTGGAVDIQYF. The CDR3 DNA follows: TGTGCCAGCTCACGTAATACAGGGGGAGCGGTTGACATTCAGTACTTC. Together with reference TRBV18 and TRBJ2-4, the CDR3 gives the full variable domain: NAGVMQNPRHLVRRRGQEARLRCSPMKGHSHVYWYRQLPEEGLKFMVYLQKENIIDESGMPKERFSAEFPKEGPSILRIQQVVRGDSAAYFCASSRNTGGAVDIQYFGAGTRLSVL.